This T cell receptor beta chain emerged from a study of blood T cell repertoires in COVID-19. Study background: Samples came from the United States, Italy and Spain, spanning acute and convalescent COVID-19. PBMCs, B-cell-depleted T cells, or T cells were the source of the cDNA or gDNA that made up the material.

In the authors' methods: Nucleated cell counts were estimated from reference gene primer amplification. Method: immunoSEQ multiplex PCR; TCRdb's copy keeps in-frame clones and lacks some. V and J calls and clone size are given by that table; D and trimming were obtained from the DNA. The sample consists of 120,000 to 150,000 clones, roughly 89% of them appearing once. The J segment lost 5 bases and the V segment lost 6 bases, leaving 9 bases of the junction unmatched. The germline V gene encodes CDR1 SQVTM and CDR2 ANQGSEA. The CDR3 is 14 residues long. V usage is TRBV29-1 and J usage is TRBJ2-1; 8 bases are shared with TRBD2. The sequenced material came from peripheral blood. The sequence was obtained from a human donor in a cohort sampled during active COVID-19. CDR3: CSVEGLAGNNEQFF. The CDR3 region has the DNA TGCAGCGTAGAGGGGCTAGCGGGTAACAATGAGCAGTTCTTC.